This entry lists 18 T cell receptor beta chains sequenced from one sample in a study of OX40 agonist ivuxolimab in advanced cancers. Sequencing was performed with immunoSEQ multiplex PCR; in TCRdb, only in-frame clones are kept and a portion is missing. The sample yields around 26,000 clones, approximately 91% seen once. Source: CD4+ or CD8+ T cells sorted from blood, taken in a trial of the OX40 agonist ivuxolimab. Every receptor here comes from an adult with an advanced solid tumor such as melanoma, head and neck, liver or kidney cancer.

The chain employs TRBV27 and TRBJ2-1, with 8 bases lining up with TRBD2. This CDR3 is 15 amino acids long. Trimming cost V 0 bases and J 7 bases; bases outside gene matches: 5. CDR1 MNHEY and CDR2 SMNVEV come from the germline V gene (reference sequence). CDR3 sequence: CASSLSAGARNEQFF. CDR3 in DNA: TGTGCCAGCAGTTTATCAGCGGGAGCACGGAATGAGCAGTTCTTC.

DNA for the CDR3: TGTGCCAGCAGCCTAGAGAAGGAGAGCTCCTACGAGCAGTACTTC. Amino acid sequence: CASSLEKESSYEQYF. This rearrangement joins TRBV4-2 to TRBJ2-7; D ambiguous. V gave up 4 bases and J gave up 0 bases, with 13 bases separating them. From germline, CDR1 is LGHNA and CDR2 YNFKEQ. This CDR3 is 15 amino acids long.

The rearrangement uses TRBV7-2 and TRBJ2-3, with D perhaps assigned TRBD1 or TRBD2 (5 bases each). This CDR3 has 16 amino acids. Germline assignment: CDR1 SGHTA and CDR2 FQGNSA. V lost 0 bases to trimming and J lost 1 base, with 11 bases between them. CDR3 sequence (DNA): TGTGCCAGCAGCTTAGCCCCCGGGGCCGGCACAGATACGCAGTATTTT. Translated, it gives CASSLAPGAGTDTQYF.

This chain links TRBV11-2 with TRBJ2-3, with 7 bases lining up with TRBD1. CDR3 size: 17 residues. From germline, CDR1 is SGHAT and CDR2 FQNNGV. V shed 0 bases and J 2 bases; nucleotides not matched to a gene: 8. DNA of the CDR3: TGTGCCAGCAGCTTAGATGAATCAGGGGGAAACACAGATACGCAGTATTTT. Protein sequence: CASSLDESGGNTDTQYF. Supplemented by reference TRBV11-2 and TRBJ2-3, the full variable domain reads EAGVAQSPRYKIIEKRQSVAFWCNPISGHATLYWYQQILGQGPKLLIQFQNNGVVDDSQLPKDRFSAERLKGVDSTLKIQPAKLEDSAVYLCASSLDESGGNTDTQYFGPGTRLTVL.

Here the CDR3 reads CASSQPSTGNTEAFF. In DNA, the CDR3 is TGCGCCAGCAGCCAACCGTCGACAGGGAACACTGAAGCTTTCTTT. V and J are TRBV4-1 and TRBJ1-1; possibly TRBD1 for D (6 bases). CDR1 and CDR2 from the germline V gene are MGHRA and YSYEKL. Trimming removed 2 bases at V and 1 base at J, with 11 bases between. The CDR3 has 15 amino acids.

DNA of the CDR3: TGTGCCAGCAGGGCCGGGACAGGCTCCTACGAGCAGTACTTC. This gives the protein CASRAGTGSYEQYF. This chain links TRBV11-2 with TRBJ2-7, with 8 bases aligning to TRBD1. The germline V gene has CDR1 SGHAT and CDR2 FQNNGV. With V trimmed by 6 bases and J by 0 bases, 4 bases remained unmatched. This CDR3 contains 14 residues.

The gene calls are TRBV7-2 and TRBJ1-5, with D hard to call. Looked up from germline, CDR1 is SGHTA and CDR2 is FQGNSA. Trimming left V 4 bases short and J 9 bases short, with 13 bases between. This CDR3 is 13 amino acids long. The CDR3 nucleotides read TGTGCCAGCAGCTCCGGCAGCCTATTGCCCCAGCATTTT. Its translation is CASSSGSLLPQHF.

The chain employs TRBV2 and TRBJ2-7; possible D gene TRBD1, 5 bases. CDR1 and CDR2 from the germline V gene are SNHLY and FYNNEI. This CDR3 comprises 16 residues. Between the trimmed V and J ends, which lost 2 bases and 3 bases, there was a span of 17 bases. CDR3 protein: CASSEWGVSYLYEQYF. CDR3 DNA sequence: TGTGCCAGCAGTGAATGGGGCGTCAGCTACCTCTACGAGCAGTACTTC. Looking up the rest from reference TRBV2 and TRBJ2-7 gives the full variable domain: EPEVTQTPSHQVTQMGQEVILRCVPISNHLYFYWYRQILGQKVEFLVSFYNNEISEKSEIFDDQFSVERPDGSNFTLKIRSTKLEDSAMYFCASSEWGVSYLYEQYFGPGTRLTVT.

The rearrangement joins TRBV27 to TRBJ2-7; D gene unclear. The CDR3 runs to 11 residues. Germline CDR1 and CDR2: MNHEY and SMNVEV (reference sequence). The ends were cut back, 7 bases at V and 1 base at J, with 5 bases in the middle. The CDR3 reads CASMGSYEQYF. The CDR3 region has the DNA TGTGCCAGCATGGGATCCTACGAGCAGTACTTC.

This rearrangement joins TRBV9 to TRBJ1-1; D gene ambiguous. CDR1 SGDLS and CDR2 YYNGEE come from the germline V gene. CDR3 length: 16 residues. Trimming removed 3 bases from V and 2 bases from J, with 17 bases in between. The CDR3 spells CASSAGLLMTNTEAFF. CDR3 sequence (DNA): TGTGCCAGCAGCGCCGGTCTACTTATGACAAACACTGAAGCTTTCTTT.

V usage is TRBV14 and J usage is TRBJ1-3; D is unresolved. The germline V and J ends were trimmed by 0 bases and 6 bases, with 12 bases remaining between them. CDR1 and CDR2 (germline): SGHDN, FVKESK. The CDR3 has 15 residues. CDR3 DNA sequence: TGTGCCAGCAGCCAAGAAGTGGGCGAGATAAACACCATATATTTT. Translation gives CASSQEVGEINTIYF.

This chain uses TRBV6-1 with TRBJ2-7; D is undetermined. CDR1 and CDR2 from the germline V gene are MNHNS and SASEGT. This CDR3 has 13 residues. V was trimmed by 4 bases and J by 7 bases, leaving 14 bases between them. The CDR3 sequence is CASSGPLGLEQYF. CDR3 bases: TGTGCCAGCAGTGGACCCCTAGGGCTGGAGCAGTACTTC.

The J gene is TRBJ1-1, the V gene TRBV7-9; D possibly corresponds to TRBD1 (6 bases). This CDR3 contains 14 residues. From germline, CDR1 is SEHNR and CDR2 FQNEAQ (reference sequence). The V and J ends lost 5 bases and 5 bases respectively, with 15 bases between them. CDR3 coding DNA: TGTGCCAGCAGCGGCTACAGGGAAGGGACTGAAGCTTTCTTT. Encoded protein: CASSGYREGTEAFF.

This chain joins TRBV9 and TRBJ2-3, with D possibly TRBD2 on 5 matching bases. Germline V gene data show CDR1 as SGDLS and CDR2 as YYNGEE. The ends were cut back, 0 bases at V and 0 bases at J, with 11 bases in the middle. The CDR3 loop spans 16 amino acids. Here the CDR3 DNA reads TGTGCCAGCAGCGTAGGACTACTCGCTAGCACAGATACGCAGTATTTT. The encoded protein is CASSVGLLASTDTQYF.

The gene calls are TRBV27 and TRBJ2-2, with TRBD2 matching 7 bases. Germline lookup yields CDR1 MNHEY and CDR2 SMNVEV (reference sequence). Unmatched junction bases numbered 8, after V lost 5 bases and J lost 5 bases. The CDR3 covers 15 residues. This CDR3 is CASSRDYLMTGELFF. The CDR3 nucleotides are TGTGCCAGCAGTCGGGACTACCTCATGACCGGGGAGCTGTTTTTT.

The V gene is TRBV27, the J gene TRBJ2-1; unclear D gene. V lost 2 bases and J 0 bases, leaving 8 bases between the germline ends. CDR1 and CDR2 (germline): MNHEY, SMNVEV (reference sequence). The CDR3 extends over 15 amino acids. The CDR3 nucleotides read TGTGCCAGCAGTTTAATCGCGAGCTCCTACAATGAGCAGTTCTTC. Translated, it gives CASSLIASSYNEQFF.

The rearrangement uses TRBV13 and TRBJ2-3; 11 bases are shared with TRBD2. The CDR3 runs to 15 residues. The J segment lost 4 bases and the V segment lost 4 bases, leaving 4 bases of the junction unmatched. Germline V lookup: CDR1 PRHDT, CDR2 FYEKMQ (reference sequence). The CDR3 nucleotides are TGTGCCAGCAGCTCAGCTAGCGGGGGGCCAGATACGCAGTATTTT. This encodes CASSSASGGPDTQYF.

A single count supports this clone. The chain links TRBV7-9 to TRBJ2-6; no definite D call. Between the trimmed V and J ends, which lost 5 bases and 2 bases, there was a span of 10 bases. The CDR3 sequence is 15 residues long. The germline CDR1 and CDR2 sequences are SEHNR and FQNEAQ (reference sequence). CDR3 in amino acids: CASSPRVAGANVLTF. The CDR3 coding sequence is TGTGCCAGCAGCCCCCGGGTAGCTGGGGCCAACGTCCTGACTTTC.